This T cell receptor beta chain stems from a study of cytomegalovirus exposure and HLA in healthy donors. The wider study: In a previous analysis, 100 million to 140 million unique TCR beta sequences were found from approximately 180 million T cells.

The PCR used 60 Vbeta and 13 Jbeta primers. The table came from immunoSEQ multiplex PCR; TCRdb's copy has only in-frame clones and leaves some out. The sample spans some 39,000 clones; the ten largest clones claim over 3%. This CDR3 region has 13 residues. CDR1 and CDR2 (germline): WNHNN, SYGVQD (reference sequence). The V end lost 3 bases, the J end lost 8 bases, and 11 bases lay between the germline ends. The study's findings and limits: Presence/absence analyses supposed approximately even sequencing depth among donors.

As regards this clone: The antigen is unknown.

The sequenced material came from PBMCs. The chain is built from TRBV10-1 and TRBJ2-4; the D gene is possibly TRBD1 (5 bases). The sequence was collected from a woman aged 25 to 39 in good health and CMV-seropositive. CDR3 protein: CASSDREVDIQYF. CDR3 DNA sequence: TGCGCCAGCAGTGACAGGGAAGTCGACATTCAGTACTTC.